This TCR beta chain was sequenced for a study of T cell repertoires in cytomegalovirus infection. Study information: Selection of CMV epitopes for the study included recently identified HLA-C-restricted and well-studied HLA-B-restricted ones. Indications of both CMV infection and matching HLA type were provided by public TCR beta signatures. Study results and limitations: Summed frequency of public TCR beta families distinguished CMV carriers with the relevant HLA. There were HLA-C-restricted CMV-specific TCR beta clonotypes dominating the ex vivo response.

This CDR3 spans 18 amino acids. Germline V gene sequence: CDR1 DFQATT, CDR2 SNEGSKA (reference sequence). The V and J ends lost 1 base and 8 bases respectively, with 26 bases between them. TCRdb ran MiXCR on the reads and lists one entry per CDR3 protein. The sample holds 200,000 to 250,000 distinct CDR3 sequences; about 40% are singletons and the top ten take 55% to 70%. For this clonotype: Its antigen is still unknown.

This TCR was sampled from a human donor in good health (CMV status not recorded). Some clones in this sample may be carry-over from other donors' samples. The rearrangement links TRBV20-1 to TRBJ1-4; a weak D match, TRBD1 (5 bases). Sequencing used CD8+ T cells from cultured PBMCs, obtained from culture after CMV antigen stimulation. The CDR3 is CSARGRGAGGEEREKLFF. The CDR3 DNA reads TGCAGTGCTAGAGGTCGGGGAGCGGGGGGAGAGGAGAGAGAAAAACTGTTTTTT.